Below, 22 T cell receptor beta chains from the same sample are listed, as sequenced in a study of CD8+ T cells in alopecia areata. cDNA reverse transcribed from extracted RNA served as the sequencing template. The data were produced by immunoSEQ multiplex PCR, yet TCRdb's version contains in-frame clones alone and is incomplete. The data contain 120,000 to 150,000 clones, 65% to 90% of them singletons. Treatment of the sample: oral pan-JAK inhibitor, 5-10 mg twice daily. Sequencing was performed on CD8+ T cells sorted from blood, taken at week 4, from a patient treated with tofacitinib. The receptor source for this set is a human donor with alopecia areata.

The gene calls are TRBV7-9 and TRBJ2-5, with TRBD2 matching over 10 bases. V shed 1 base, J shed 1 base, and the junction held 3 bases outside the gene matches. The CDR3 extends over 16 amino acids. From germline, CDR1 is SEHNR and CDR2 FQNEAQ (reference sequence). This CDR3 reads CASSLGSGGRQETQYF. The CDR3 DNA reads TGTGCCAGCAGCTTAGGTAGCGGGGGGCGCCAAGAGACCCAGTACTTC.

This clone showed up just once. The chain employs TRBV11-3 and TRBJ2-3, with 8 bases fitting TRBD1. Unmatched junction bases numbered 9, after V lost 5 bases and J lost 2 bases. The length of the CDR3 is 16 residues. Germline-derived CDR1 and CDR2 are SGHNT and YENEEA. CDR3 in DNA: TGTGCCAGCAGCCCAACAGGGGGGTCGTACACAGATACGCAGTATTTT. It encodes CASSPTGGSYTDTQYF.

This sequence joins TRBV27 and TRBJ1-4; 9 positions agree with TRBD1. Germline V gives CDR1 MNHEY, CDR2 SMNVEV (reference sequence). The junction had 7 bases not matched to a gene; V was cut back by 4 bases and J by 7 bases. The CDR3 consists of 15 residues. DNA of the CDR3: TGTGCCAGCAGTTCTCCTGGGACAGGGCTTGAAAAACTGTTTTTT. It yields the protein CASSSPGTGLEKLFF.

This chain links TRBV4-1 with TRBJ2-1, with a weak D call TRBD2 (6 bases). The germline V gene has CDR1 MGHRA and CDR2 YSYEKL. V was cut by 0 bases and J by 7 bases, with 13 bases left in between. The CDR3 is 15 amino acids. The CDR3: CASSQEGTPGNEQFF. Written as DNA, the CDR3 is TGCGCCAGCAGCCAAGAAGGGACTCCGGGGAATGAGCAGTTCTTC.

The CDR3 nucleotides read TGTGCCAGCAGTTCCGGGACTTACTATTCTAATGAAAAACTGTTTTTT. The encoded protein is CASSSGTYYSNEKLFF. This chain connects TRBV27 to TRBJ1-4, with D possibly TRBD1 on 5 matching bases. V lost 4 bases and J lost 3, with 15 bases in between. There are 16 residues in the CDR3. CDR1 is MNHEY and CDR2 is SMNVEV in the germline V gene (reference sequence). Based on the CDR3 plus reference TRBV27 and TRBJ1-4, the full variable domain is EAQVTQNPRYLITVTGKKLTVTCSQNMNHEYMSWYRQDPGLGLRQIYYSMNVEVTDKGDVPEGYKVSRKEKRNFPLILESPSPNQTSLYFCASSSGTYYSNEKLFFGSGTQLSVL.

The J gene is TRBJ2-7, the V gene TRBV4-2; no reliable D call. CDR3 size: 14 residues. The V and J ends lost 0 bases and 1 base respectively, with 7 bases between them. Germline V gene data show CDR1 as LGHNA and CDR2 as YNFKEQ. The CDR3 sequence: CASSQEGESYEQYF. For the CDR3, the DNA is TGTGCCAGCAGCCAAGAGGGCGAGTCCTACGAGCAGTACTTC.

This rearrangement joins TRBV19 to TRBJ2-5; TRBD2 agrees at 11 bases. The germline V gene encodes CDR1 LNHDA and CDR2 SQIVND (reference sequence). The CDR3 has 15 amino acids. Trimming at V came to 7 bases and at J to 5 bases, leaving 9 bases not matched to a gene. The CDR3 region is CASTPTSGDFETQYF. In nucleotides, the CDR3 is TGTGCCAGTACCCCGACTAGCGGGGACTTCGAGACCCAGTACTTC.

The CDR3 loop reads CASSPGQRETQYF. The CDR3 DNA follows: TGTGCCAGCAGCCCGGGCCAGAGGGAGACCCAGTACTTC. This chain uses TRBV7-9 with TRBJ2-5; D not resolved. Germline V lookup: CDR1 SEHNR, CDR2 FQNEAQ (reference sequence). The CDR3 runs 13 residues. Between the trimmed V and J ends, which lost 5 bases and 5 bases, there was a span of 12 bases.

CDR3 region: CASRNIGITDTQYF. In nucleotides, the CDR3 is TGTGCCAGCAGAAACATAGGGATCACAGATACGCAGTATTTT. The V call is TRBV6-5, the J call TRBJ2-3; D not resolved. The CDR3 has 14 amino acids. Germline CDR1 reads MNHEY; CDR2 reads SVGAGI. V lost 6 bases to trimming and J lost 2 bases, with 12 bases between them.

The chain couples TRBV15 to TRBJ2-3; D is perhaps TRBD1 or TRBD2 (5 bases each). V was clipped by 8 bases and J by 2 bases, with 11 bases between them. Germline CDR1 is LNHNV and CDR2 is YYDKDF (reference sequence). The CDR3 spans 13 residues. CDR3 nucleotide sequence: TGTGCCACCTTGAGGGGTAACACAGATACGCAGTATTTT. Its translation: CATLRGNTDTQYF.

The V gene is TRBV5-4, the J gene TRBJ2-7, with 7 bases identical to TRBD2. The germline gives CDR1 SGHNT, CDR2 YYREEE (reference sequence). This CDR3 spans 14 amino acids. V trimming: 2 bases; J trimming: 3 bases; junction bases outside the gene matches: 5. DNA for the CDR3: TGTGCCAGCAGCTTAAGCGGGGCCTTCTACGAGCAGTACTTC. It yields the protein CASSLSGAFYEQYF.

V usage is TRBV9 and J usage is TRBJ2-3; 10 bases fit TRBD2. V shed 0 bases and J 3 bases; nucleotides not matched to a gene: 4. This CDR3 comprises 16 residues. Germline-derived CDR1 and CDR2 are SGDLS and YYNGEE. CDR3 amino acids: CASSVDPSGGTDTQYF. In nucleotides, the CDR3 is TGTGCCAGCAGCGTAGATCCTAGCGGGGGTACAGATACGCAGTATTTT.

This chain uses TRBV27 with TRBJ2-7; D tentatively fits TRBD1 or TRBD2 (5 bases each). The CDR3 extends over 14 amino acids. With 2 bases removed from V and 6 bases from J, the gap between germline ends came to 14 bases. Germline lookup yields CDR1 MNHEY and CDR2 SMNVEV (reference sequence). The CDR3 here is CASSLSPGQLEQYF. In DNA, the CDR3 is TGTGCCAGCAGTTTAAGCCCGGGGCAGCTCGAGCAGTACTTC.

J is TRBJ1-3 and V is TRBV29-1; D is unresolved. Germline CDR1 and CDR2: SQVTM and ANQGSEA. V was cut by 4 bases and J by 0 bases, with 4 bases left in between. The CDR3 runs 12 residues. CDR3 sequence reads: CSVASSGNTIYF. CDR3 bases: TGCAGCGTTGCCTCCTCTGGAAACACCATATATTTT.

The chain couples TRBV29-1 to TRBJ2-7, with no clear D. The CDR3 extends over 13 amino acids. The V and J ends lost 5 bases and 0 bases respectively, with 11 bases between them. Looked up from germline, CDR1 is SQVTM and CDR2 is ANQGSEA. The CDR3 spells CSVPKESSYEQYF. The CDR3 DNA follows: TGCAGCGTTCCTAAGGAGAGCTCCTACGAGCAGTACTTC.

The CDR3 DNA follows: TGTGCCAGCAGCTCAATCGGACGAGAGACCCTCTACGAGCAGTACTTC. Protein product: CASSSIGRETLYEQYF. The chain uses TRBV5-6 and TRBJ2-7; D is undetermined. Between the trimmed V and J ends, which lost 3 bases and 3 bases, there was a span of 19 bases. From germline, CDR1 is SGHDT and CDR2 YYEEEE. The CDR3 is 16 residues long.

The chain is built from TRBV6-5 and TRBJ2-6, with 12 bases fitting TRBD1. Germline V CDR1 and CDR2: MNHEY, SVGAGI. J gave up 12 bases and V 6 bases, and 6 bases lay outside the gene matches. The CDR3 is made up of 14 amino acids. The chain's CDR3 is CASSPGTGGSVLTF. The DNA of the CDR3 is TGTGCCAGCAGCCCCGGGACAGGGGGCTCCGTCCTGACTTTC.

This clone was counted a few times. This chain links TRBV5-4 with TRBJ2-7; possibly TRBD2 for D (6 bases). Trimming pared 3 bases from V and 2 bases from J, leaving 12 bases between. Per the germline V gene, CDR1 is SGHNT and CDR2 is YYREEE (reference sequence). The CDR3 contains 14 residues. The CDR3 region is CASSSRDFPYEQYF. CDR3 nucleotide sequence: TGTGCCAGCAGCTCCCGGGACTTCCCCTACGAGCAGTACTTC.

The chain has TRBV29-1 and TRBJ1-1, with TRBD1 as a possible D gene (6 bases). CDR3 length: 15 residues. V gave up 0 bases and J gave up 8 bases, with 19 bases separating them. Germline V CDR1 and CDR2: SQVTM, ANQGSEA. The CDR3 region has the DNA TGCAGCGTTGAAGATACGGAGGGGGGCTACCCCGAAGCTTTCTTT. It yields the protein CSVEDTEGGYPEAFF. The full variable domain, with the rest looked up from reference TRBV29-1 and TRBJ1-1, is SAVISQKPSRDICQRGTSLTIQCQVDSQVTMMFWYRQQPGQSLTLIATANQGSEATYESGFVIDKFPISRPNLTFSTLTVSNMSPEDSSIYLCSVEDTEGGYPEAFFGQGTRLTVV.

CDR3 bases: TGTGCCAGCAGCTTGTGGGGACACCAAGAGACCCAGTACTTC. It specifies CASSLWGHQETQYF. The chain couples TRBV11-2 to TRBJ2-5, with D perhaps TRBD1 or TRBD2 (5 bases each). The CDR3 consists of 14 residues. V was trimmed by 3 bases and J by 0 bases, leaving 8 bases between them. The germline V gene encodes CDR1 SGHAT and CDR2 FQNNGV. The full variable domain, with the rest looked up from reference TRBV11-2 and TRBJ2-5, is EAGVAQSPRYKIIEKRQSVAFWCNPISGHATLYWYQQILGQGPKLLIQFQNNGVVDDSQLPKDRFSAERLKGVDSTLKIQPAKLEDSAVYLCASSLWGHQETQYFGPGTRLLVL.

This clone was observed a single time. The CDR3 is CASSIDLHRSSSYEQYF. In DNA form, the CDR3 reads TGTGCCAGTAGTATAGATCTACACCGATCCAGCTCCTACGAGCAGTACTTC. This sequence joins TRBV19 and TRBJ2-7, with D unresolved. Germline V gene lookup returns CDR1 LNHDA and CDR2 SQIVND (reference sequence). V gave up 0 bases and J gave up 0 bases, with 15 bases separating them. CDR3 length equals 17 residues. Based on the CDR3 plus reference TRBV19 and TRBJ2-7, the full variable domain is DGGITQSPKYLFRKEGQNVTLSCEQNLNHDAMYWYRQDPGQGLRLIYYSQIVNDFQKGDIAEGYSVSREKKESFPLTVTSAQKNPTAFYLCASSIDLHRSSSYEQYFGPGTRLTVT.

This clone was observed a handful of times. This chain joins TRBV25-1 and TRBJ2-7; D ambiguous. The CDR3 totals 14 residues. V was pared by 3 bases and J by 3 bases, with 12 bases between. Germline V gene data show CDR1 as MGHDK and CDR2 as SYGVNS. CDR3 DNA sequence: TGTGCCAGCAGTGAGGTGGGATCCTACTACGAGCAGTACTTC. It translates to CASSEVGSYYEQYF.